This note documents a single T cell receptor beta chain sequence. Its cognate antigen is unknown. This CDR3 has 14 amino acids. Trimming shortened V by 4 bases and J by 7 bases, and 18 bases separated the two germline ends. Germline V gene sequence: CDR1 SGHTS, CDR2 YDEGEE. This sample is part of a study of cytomegalovirus exposure and HLA in healthy donors. Study overall: An early data release held 75 million to 100 million unique TCRs from HLA-typed donors. Study-wide results and caveats: Presence/absence analyses took donor sequencing depth as roughly uniform.

PCR primers comprised 60 Vbeta and 13 Jbeta primers. The assay was immunoSEQ multiplex PCR, and TCRdb's table has in-frame clones only and misses some. The repertoire holds about 160,000 clones, with about 85% as singletons. The sample comprised PBMCs. The V and J genes are TRBV5-8 and TRBJ2-7, with D perhaps matching TRBD1 (6 bases). This TCR was recovered from a boy between 2 and 10 years old in good health and CMV-seronegative. CDR3: CASSSQQGYEEQYF. CDR3 bases: TGTGCCAGCAGCAGCCAACAGGGCTACGAGGAGCAGTACTTC. Using reference TRBV5-8 and TRBJ2-7 for the parts outside the CDR3, the full variable domain is EAGVTQSPTHLIKTRGQQATLRCSPISGHTSVYWYQQALGLGLQFLLWYDEGEERNRGNFPPRFSGRQFPNYSSELNVNALELEDSALYLCASSSQQGYEEQYFGPGTRLTVT.